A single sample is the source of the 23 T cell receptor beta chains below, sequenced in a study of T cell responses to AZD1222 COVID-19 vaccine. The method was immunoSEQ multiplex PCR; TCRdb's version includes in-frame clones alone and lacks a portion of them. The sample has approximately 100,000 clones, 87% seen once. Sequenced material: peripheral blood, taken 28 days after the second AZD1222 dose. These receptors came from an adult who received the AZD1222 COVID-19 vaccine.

The CDR3 nucleotides read TGTGCCACCAGTGATTCAAACAGGGATGGGTACAATGAGCAGTTCTTC. As protein: CATSDSNRDGYNEQFF. The rearrangement uses TRBV24-1 and TRBJ2-1, with D possibly being TRBD1 (6 bases). Germline values: CDR1 KGHDR, CDR2 SFDVKD. The V and J ends lost 2 bases and 4 bases respectively, with 14 bases between them. This CDR3 spans 16 amino acids.

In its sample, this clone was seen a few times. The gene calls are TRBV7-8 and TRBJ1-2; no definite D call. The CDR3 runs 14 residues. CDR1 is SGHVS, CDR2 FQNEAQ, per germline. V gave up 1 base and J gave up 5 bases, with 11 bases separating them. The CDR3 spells CASSLVSDLYGYTF. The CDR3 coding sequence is TGTGCCAGCAGCTTAGTTTCAGACCTTTATGGCTACACCTTC.

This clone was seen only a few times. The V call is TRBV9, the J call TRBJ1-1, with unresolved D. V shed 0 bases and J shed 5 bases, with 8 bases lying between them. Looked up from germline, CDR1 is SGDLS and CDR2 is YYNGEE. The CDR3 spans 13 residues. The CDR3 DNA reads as TGTGCCAGCAGCGTAGGAGGGTTAACTGAAGCTTTCTTT. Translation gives CASSVGGLTEAFF.

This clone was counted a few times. CDR3 in amino acids: CATSSSDRGQANEKLFF. For the CDR3, the DNA is TGTGCCACCAGCTCCAGCGACAGGGGGCAGGCTAATGAAAAACTGTTTTTT. J is TRBJ1-4 and V is TRBV24-1, with 10 bases matching TRBD1. CDR3 length: 17 residues. The V segment lost 7 bases and the J segment 3 bases; nucleotides outside the gene matches: 10. Germline CDR1 is KGHDR and CDR2 is SFDVKD.

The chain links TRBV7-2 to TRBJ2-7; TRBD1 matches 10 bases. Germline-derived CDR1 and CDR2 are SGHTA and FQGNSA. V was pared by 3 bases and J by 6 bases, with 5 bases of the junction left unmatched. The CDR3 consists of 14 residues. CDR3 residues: CASSLTGGPTEQYF. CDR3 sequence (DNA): TGTGCCAGCAGCTTGACAGGGGGCCCCACCGAGCAGTACTTC. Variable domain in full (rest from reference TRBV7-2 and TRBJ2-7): GAGVSQSPSNKVTEKGKDVELRCDPISGHTALYWYRQSLGQGLEFLIYFQGNSAPDKSGLPSDRFSAERTGGSVSTLTIQRTQQEDSAVYLCASSLTGGPTEQYFGPGTRLTVT.

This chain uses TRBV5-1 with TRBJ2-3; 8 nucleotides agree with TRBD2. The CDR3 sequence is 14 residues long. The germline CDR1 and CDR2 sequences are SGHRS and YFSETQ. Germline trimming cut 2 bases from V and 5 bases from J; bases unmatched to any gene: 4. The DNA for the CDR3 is TGCGCCAGCAGCTTAGCGGGAGCGAGAGATACGCAGTATTTT. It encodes CASSLAGARDTQYF.

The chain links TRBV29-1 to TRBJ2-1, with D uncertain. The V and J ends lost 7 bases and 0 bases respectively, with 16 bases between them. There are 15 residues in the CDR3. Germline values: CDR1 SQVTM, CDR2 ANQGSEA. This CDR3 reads CSGRTRAGSYNEQFF. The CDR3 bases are TGCAGCGGCCGGACCCGAGCTGGCTCCTACAATGAGCAGTTCTTC.

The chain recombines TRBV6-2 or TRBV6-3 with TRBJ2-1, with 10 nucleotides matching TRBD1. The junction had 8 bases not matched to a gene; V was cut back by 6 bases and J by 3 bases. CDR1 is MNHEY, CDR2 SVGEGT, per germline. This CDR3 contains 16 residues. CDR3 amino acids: CASSAGTGVHYNEQFF. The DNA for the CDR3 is TGTGCCAGCAGCGCTGGGACAGGGGTTCACTACAATGAGCAGTTCTTC.

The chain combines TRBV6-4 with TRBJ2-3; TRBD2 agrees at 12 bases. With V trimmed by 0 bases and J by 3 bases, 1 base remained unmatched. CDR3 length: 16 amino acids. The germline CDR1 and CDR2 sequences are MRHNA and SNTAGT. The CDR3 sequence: CASSDSGTSGTDTQYF. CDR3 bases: TGTGCCAGCAGTGACTCCGGGACTAGCGGGACAGATACGCAGTATTTT.

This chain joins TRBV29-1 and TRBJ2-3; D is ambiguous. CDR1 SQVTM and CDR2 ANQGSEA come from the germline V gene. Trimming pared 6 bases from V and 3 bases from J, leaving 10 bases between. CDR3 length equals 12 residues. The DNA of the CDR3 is TGCAGCGTGCCAGGAGTAACAGATACGCAGTATTTT. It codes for CSVPGVTDTQYF.

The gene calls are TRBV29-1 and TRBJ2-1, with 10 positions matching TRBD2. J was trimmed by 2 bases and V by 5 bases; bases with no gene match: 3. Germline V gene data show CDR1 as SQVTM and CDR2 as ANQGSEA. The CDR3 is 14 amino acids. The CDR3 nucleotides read TGCAGCGTTTCTAGCGGGAGCACCTACAATGAGCAGTTCTTC. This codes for CSVSSGSTYNEQFF.

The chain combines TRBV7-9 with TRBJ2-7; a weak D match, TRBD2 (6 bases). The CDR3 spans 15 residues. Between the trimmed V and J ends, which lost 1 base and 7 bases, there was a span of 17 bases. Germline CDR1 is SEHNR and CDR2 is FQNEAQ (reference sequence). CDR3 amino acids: CASSLVGTSFGEQYF. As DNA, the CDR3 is TGTGCCAGCAGCTTAGTTGGGACTTCGTTTGGAGAGCAGTACTTC.

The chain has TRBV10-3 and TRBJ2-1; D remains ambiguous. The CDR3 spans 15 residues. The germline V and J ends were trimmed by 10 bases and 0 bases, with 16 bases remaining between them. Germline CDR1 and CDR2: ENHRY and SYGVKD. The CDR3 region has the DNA TGTGCCACCCGACACGTTCCGAGCTCCTACAATGAGCAGTTCTTC. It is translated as CATRHVPSSYNEQFF.

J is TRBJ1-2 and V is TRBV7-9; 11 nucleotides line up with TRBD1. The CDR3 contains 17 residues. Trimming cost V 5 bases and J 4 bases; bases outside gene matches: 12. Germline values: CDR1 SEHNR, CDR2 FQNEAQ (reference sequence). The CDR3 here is CASSLLGQGAPGYGYTF. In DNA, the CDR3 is TGTGCCAGCAGCCTCCTAGGACAGGGGGCGCCGGGCTATGGCTACACCTTC.

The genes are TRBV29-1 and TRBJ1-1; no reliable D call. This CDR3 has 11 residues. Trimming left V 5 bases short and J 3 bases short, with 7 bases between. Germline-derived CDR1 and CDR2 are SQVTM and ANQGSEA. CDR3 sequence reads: CSVKWDTEAFF. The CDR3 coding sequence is TGCAGCGTTAAATGGGACACTGAAGCTTTCTTT.

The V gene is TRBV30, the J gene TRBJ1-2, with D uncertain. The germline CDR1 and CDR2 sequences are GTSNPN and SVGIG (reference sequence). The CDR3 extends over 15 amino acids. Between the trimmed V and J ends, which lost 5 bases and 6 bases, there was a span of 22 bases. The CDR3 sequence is CAWGTGGRSRDGYTF. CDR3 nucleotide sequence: TGTGCCTGGGGAACGGGCGGACGCTCTCGGGATGGCTACACCTTC.

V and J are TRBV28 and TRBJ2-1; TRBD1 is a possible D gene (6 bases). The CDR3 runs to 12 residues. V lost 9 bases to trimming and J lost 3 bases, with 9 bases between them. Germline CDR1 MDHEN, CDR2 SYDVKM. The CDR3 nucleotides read TGTGCCAGTGTGACAGGCTACAATGAGCAGTTCTTC. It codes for CASVTGYNEQFF.

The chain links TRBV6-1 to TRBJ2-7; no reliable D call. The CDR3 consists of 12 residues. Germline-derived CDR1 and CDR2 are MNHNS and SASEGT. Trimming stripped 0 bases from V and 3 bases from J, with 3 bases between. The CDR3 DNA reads TGTGCCAGCAGTGAAGCGATCTACGAGCAGTACTTC. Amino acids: CASSEAIYEQYF.

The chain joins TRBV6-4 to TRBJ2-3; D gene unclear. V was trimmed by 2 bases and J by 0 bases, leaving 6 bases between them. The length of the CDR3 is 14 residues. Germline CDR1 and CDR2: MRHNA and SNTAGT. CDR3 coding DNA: TGTGCCAGCAGTGACCAAGATAGCACAGATACGCAGTATTTT. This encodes CASSDQDSTDTQYF.

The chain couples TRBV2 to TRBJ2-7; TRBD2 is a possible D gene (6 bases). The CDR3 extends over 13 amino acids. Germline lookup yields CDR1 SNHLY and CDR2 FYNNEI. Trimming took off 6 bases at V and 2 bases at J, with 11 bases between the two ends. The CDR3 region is CASRDGRAYEQYF. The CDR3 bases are TGTGCCAGCAGGGACGGGAGAGCCTACGAGCAGTACTTC.

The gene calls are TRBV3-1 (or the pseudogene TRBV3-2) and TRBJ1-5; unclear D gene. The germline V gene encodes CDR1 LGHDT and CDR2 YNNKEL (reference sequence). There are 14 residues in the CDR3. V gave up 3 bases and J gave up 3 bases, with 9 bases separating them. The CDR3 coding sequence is TGTGCCAGCAGCCATGCGGGTGACAATCAGCCCCAGCATTTT. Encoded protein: CASSHAGDNQPQHF.

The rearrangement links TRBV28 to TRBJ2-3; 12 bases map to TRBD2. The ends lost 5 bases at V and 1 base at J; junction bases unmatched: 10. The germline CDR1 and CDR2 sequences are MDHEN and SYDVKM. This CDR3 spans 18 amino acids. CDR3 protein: CASSTPTSGRSGTDTQYF. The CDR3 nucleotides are TGTGCCAGCAGTACCCCTACTAGCGGGAGGAGCGGCACAGATACGCAGTATTTT.

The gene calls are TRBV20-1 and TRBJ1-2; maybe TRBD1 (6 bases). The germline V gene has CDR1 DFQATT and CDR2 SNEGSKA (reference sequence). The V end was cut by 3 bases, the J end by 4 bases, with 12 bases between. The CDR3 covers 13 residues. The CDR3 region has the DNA TGCAGTGCTAGTCGTTCAGGGGCCTATGGCTACACCTTC. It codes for CSASRSGAYGYTF.